This TCR beta chain was profiled in a study of T cell repertoires in aging, cancer and after chemotherapy. Across the whole study: Pre- and post-chemotherapy samples were paired from glioblastoma patients treated with temozolomide-based therapy. Whole-study results and caveats: Across the chemotherapy interval, each cancer cohort showed higher median generation probability, suggesting thymic rebound.

Amplification of TCR beta used genomic DNA extracted from peripheral blood. V was pared by 5 bases and J by 5 bases, with 10 bases between. This CDR3 is built from 11 residues. Germline CDR1 DFQATT, CDR2 SNEGSKA (reference sequence). Worth noting for this clonotype: As yet, its antigen is unknown.

A mixed TRB-A/B primer pool amplified rearranged TRB by multiplex touch-down PCR. TCRdb recomputed calls from the multiplex PCR reads with MiXCR, one row per CDR3 protein. The sample includes approximately 2,100 distinct CDR3 sequences, less than 35% of them seen just once. This receptor was identified in a human donor with a solid tumor. The gene calls are TRBV20-1 and TRBJ2-7, with D uncertain. Material for sequencing was blood. For the CDR3, the DNA is TGCAGTGCTTCACGTAGGGACGAGCAGTACTTC. Translated, it gives CSASRRDEQYF.